This record concerns one T cell receptor (beta chain) sequence. The treatment: preoperative locoregional IRX-2 cytokine immunotherapy. Patients received preoperative, locoregional IRX-2 cytokine immunotherapy in a phase Ib study. This record comes from a study of preoperative IRX-2 immunotherapy in early breast cancer. Some clones are missing from TCRdb's copy, which holds only in-frame ones; the method was immunoSEQ multiplex PCR. The table has tens of thousands of clones, 75% to 85% seen once. This CDR3 has 14 amino acids. CDR1 and CDR2 (germline): SGHVS, FNYEAQ. V lost 2 bases and J 7 bases, leaving 13 bases between the germline ends.

Specimen: lymph node tissue, collected after IRX-2 immunotherapy. The chain employs TRBV7-6 and TRBJ2-3; TRBD2 might be the D (5 bases). This clonotype was obtained from a human donor with breast cancer. The chain's CDR3 is CASSLFLGGNTQYF. In DNA form, the CDR3 reads TGTGCCAGCAGCTTATTTCTAGGAGGAAATACGCAGTATTTT.